The 10 T cell receptor beta chains given below trace back to one sample, sequenced in a study of blood T cell repertoires in COVID-19. Produced via immunoSEQ multiplex PCR; TCRdb's table is partial and in-frame only. The sample contains 200,000 to 300,000 clones, approximately 91% of which appear only once. Sequencing was performed on peripheral blood. The receptors shown here come from a person in their late teens or twenties with COVID-19, enrolled during active disease.

The chain carries TRBV28 and TRBJ2-1; TRBD2 aligns across 7 bases. The length of the CDR3 is 19 residues. Trimming took 3 bases from V and 0 from J; bases not matched to a gene: 14. CDR1 and CDR2 from the germline V gene are MDHEN and SYDVKM. In nucleotides, the CDR3 is TGTGCCAGCAGTTTGGGGACGGGAGGTTCTCCCTTCTCCTACAATGAGCAGTTCTTC. Its translation: CASSLGTGGSPFSYNEQFF. Full variable domain (rest looked up from reference TRBV28 and TRBJ2-1): DVKVTQSSRYLVKRTGEKVFLECVQDMDHENMFWYRQDPGLGLRLIYFSYDVKMKEKGDIPEGYSVSREKKERFSLILESASTNQTSMYLCASSLGTGGSPFSYNEQFFGPGTRLTVL.

The chain recombines TRBV24-1 with TRBJ2-7; TRBD1 aligns across 8 bases. The germline V gene has CDR1 KGHDR and CDR2 SFDVKD. This CDR3 contains 12 residues. Germline trimming cut 9 bases from V and 1 base from J; bases unmatched to any gene: 1. For the CDR3, the DNA is TGTGCCACCCGGGACAGGTCCTACGAGCAGTACTTC. Its translation is CATRDRSYEQYF.

V is TRBV19 and J is TRBJ1-6; 7 bases line up with TRBD1. Germline V gives CDR1 LNHDA, CDR2 SQIVND (reference sequence). The CDR3 runs to 16 residues. Trimming at V came to 5 bases and at J to 9 bases, leaving 13 bases not matched to a gene. The CDR3 DNA reads as TGTGCCAGTAGTGAGGGAGACCGGCAGGGGGTTTCACCCCTCCACTTT. Translation: CASSEGDRQGVSPLHF.

The chain uses TRBV19 and TRBJ2-7, with 7 bases matching TRBD2. V was clipped by 4 bases and J by 3 bases; unmatched bases: 9. This CDR3 region has 15 residues. Germline-derived CDR1 and CDR2 are LNHDA and SQIVND (reference sequence). The CDR3 region has the DNA TGTGCCAGTAGTACCGGGGGGTTAGGGAACTACGAGCAGTACTTC. It codes for CASSTGGLGNYEQYF.

This sequence joins TRBV7-9 and TRBJ2-5, with 7 bases lining up with TRBD1. V was pared by 3 bases and J by 2 bases, with 3 bases of the junction left unmatched. This CDR3 is built from 14 residues. Germline CDR1 is SEHNR and CDR2 is FQNEAQ (reference sequence). CDR3: CASSLTGQQETQYF. The CDR3 DNA is TGTGCCAGCAGCTTGACAGGGCAACAAGAGACCCAGTACTTC.

The chain is built from TRBV5-4 and TRBJ2-3, with D unresolved. The CDR3 sequence is 16 residues long. The germline gives CDR1 SGHNT, CDR2 YYREEE (reference sequence). Between the trimmed V and J ends, which lost 2 bases and 1 base, there was a span of 14 bases. The CDR3 coding sequence is TGTGCCAGCAGCTTTCAGTCGACTTTGGGCACAGATACGCAGTATTTT. Translation gives CASSFQSTLGTDTQYF.

This chain links TRBV3-1 (or the pseudogene TRBV3-2) with TRBJ1-1; D remains ambiguous. Per germline, CDR1 LGHDT and CDR2 YNNKEL (reference sequence). The V gene lost 1 base and the J gene lost 1 base, with 7 bases spanning the gap. The CDR3 loop spans 14 amino acids. Here the CDR3 DNA reads TGTGCCAGCAGCCAAGCTTCGGGGAACACTGAAGCTTTCTTT. Amino acids: CASSQASGNTEAFF.

This rearrangement joins TRBV5-1 to TRBJ2-7, with D possibly TRBD2 on 7 matching bases. CDR3 length equals 14 residues. Germline assignment: CDR1 SGHRS and CDR2 YFSETQ. Trimming removed 4 bases from V and 3 bases from J, with 14 bases in between. The CDR3: CASSGQGRDYEQYF. As DNA, the CDR3 is TGCGCCAGCAGCGGGCAGGGGAGGGACTACGAGCAGTACTTC.

This chain joins TRBV7-9 and TRBJ1-2; possible D gene TRBD1, 5 bases. The CDR3 loop spans 12 amino acids. Germline V gene data show CDR1 as SEHNR and CDR2 as FQNEAQ (reference sequence). The V and J ends lost 1 base and 6 bases respectively, with 6 bases between them. CDR3 region: CASSLEGDGYTF. In DNA form, the CDR3 reads TGTGCCAGCAGCTTAGAAGGGGATGGCTACACCTTC.

The chain uses TRBV3-1 (or the pseudogene TRBV3-2) and TRBJ2-7, with D unclear. With 2 bases removed from V and 7 bases from J, the gap between germline ends came to 6 bases. CDR3 length equals 11 residues. The germline V gene has CDR1 LGHDT and CDR2 YNNKEL (reference sequence). The CDR3 region has the DNA TGTGCCAGCAGCCAAAGCTGGGAGCAGTACTTC. Amino acid sequence: CASSQSWEQYF.